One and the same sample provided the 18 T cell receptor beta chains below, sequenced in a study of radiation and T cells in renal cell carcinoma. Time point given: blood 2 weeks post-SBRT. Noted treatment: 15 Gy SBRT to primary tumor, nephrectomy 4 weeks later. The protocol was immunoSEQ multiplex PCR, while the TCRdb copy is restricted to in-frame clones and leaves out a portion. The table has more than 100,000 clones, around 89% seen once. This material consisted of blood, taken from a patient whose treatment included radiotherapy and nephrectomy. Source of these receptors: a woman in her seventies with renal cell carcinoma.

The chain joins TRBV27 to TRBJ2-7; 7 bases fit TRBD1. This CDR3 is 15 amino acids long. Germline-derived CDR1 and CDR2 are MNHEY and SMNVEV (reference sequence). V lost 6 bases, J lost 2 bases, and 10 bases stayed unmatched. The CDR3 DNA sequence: TGTGCCAGCAGAACCACCCCGGGACAGACCTACGAGCAGTACTTC. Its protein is CASRTTPGQTYEQYF.

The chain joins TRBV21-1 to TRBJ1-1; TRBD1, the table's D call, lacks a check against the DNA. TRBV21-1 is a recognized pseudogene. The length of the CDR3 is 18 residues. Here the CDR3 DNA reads TGTGCCAGCAGCAGGCCTTCAGGGGCGACCCATATGAACACTGAAGCTTTCTTT. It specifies CASSRPSGATHMNTEAFF.

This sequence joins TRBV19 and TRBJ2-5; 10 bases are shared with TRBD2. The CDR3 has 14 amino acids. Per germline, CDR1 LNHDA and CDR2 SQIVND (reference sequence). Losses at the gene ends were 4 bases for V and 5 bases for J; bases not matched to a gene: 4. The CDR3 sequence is CASSSSGGGETQYF. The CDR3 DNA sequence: TGTGCCAGTAGTAGCAGCGGGGGGGGTGAGACCCAGTACTTC.

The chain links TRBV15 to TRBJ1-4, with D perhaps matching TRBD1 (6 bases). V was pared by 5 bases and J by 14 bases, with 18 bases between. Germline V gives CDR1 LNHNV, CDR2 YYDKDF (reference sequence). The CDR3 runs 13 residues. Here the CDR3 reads CATSADRSWGLFF. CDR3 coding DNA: TGTGCCACCAGCGCCGACAGGTCCTGGGGGCTGTTTTTT.

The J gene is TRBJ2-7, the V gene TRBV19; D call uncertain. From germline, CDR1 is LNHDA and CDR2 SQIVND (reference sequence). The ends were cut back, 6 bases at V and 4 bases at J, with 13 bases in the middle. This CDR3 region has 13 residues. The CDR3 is CASSKPGLYEQYF. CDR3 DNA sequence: TGTGCCAGTAGCAAACCCGGGCTTTACGAGCAGTACTTC.

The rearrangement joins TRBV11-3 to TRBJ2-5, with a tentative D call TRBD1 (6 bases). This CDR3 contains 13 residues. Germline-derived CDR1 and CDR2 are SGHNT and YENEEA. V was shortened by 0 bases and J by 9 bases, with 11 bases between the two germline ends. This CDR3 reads CASSLEGARAQYF. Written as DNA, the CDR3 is TGTGCCAGCAGCTTAGAGGGGGCGCGGGCCCAGTACTTC.

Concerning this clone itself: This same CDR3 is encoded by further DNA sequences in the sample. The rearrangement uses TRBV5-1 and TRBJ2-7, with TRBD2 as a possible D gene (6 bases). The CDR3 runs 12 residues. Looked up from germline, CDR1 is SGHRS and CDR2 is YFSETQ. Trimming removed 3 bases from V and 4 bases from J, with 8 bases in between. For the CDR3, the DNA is TGCGCCAGCAGCTCCGGGGGTTACGAGCAGTACTTC. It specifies CASSSGGYEQYF.

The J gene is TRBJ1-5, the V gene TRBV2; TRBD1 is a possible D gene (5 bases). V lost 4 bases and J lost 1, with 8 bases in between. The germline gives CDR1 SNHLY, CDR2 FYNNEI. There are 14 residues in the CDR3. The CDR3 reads CASSARDSNQPQHF. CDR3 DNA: TGTGCCAGCAGTGCCCGGGACAGCAATCAGCCCCAGCATTTT.

The CDR3 spells CASSYNDRPNSPLHF. CDR3 in DNA: TGTGCCAGCAGTTACAACGACAGGCCTAATTCACCCCTCCACTTT. The rearrangement links TRBV6-5 to TRBJ1-6, with a tentative D call TRBD1 (6 bases). Germline CDR1 MNHEY, CDR2 SVGAGI. V was pared by 2 bases and J by 6 bases, with 11 bases between. This CDR3 is built from 15 residues.

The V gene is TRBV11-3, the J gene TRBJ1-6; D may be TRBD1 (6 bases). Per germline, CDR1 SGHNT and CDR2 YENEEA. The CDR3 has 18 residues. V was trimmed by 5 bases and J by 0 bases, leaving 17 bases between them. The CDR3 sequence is CASSGTGTISSYNSPLHF. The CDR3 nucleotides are TGTGCCAGCAGCGGGACCGGGACAATAAGCTCCTATAATTCACCCCTCCACTTT.

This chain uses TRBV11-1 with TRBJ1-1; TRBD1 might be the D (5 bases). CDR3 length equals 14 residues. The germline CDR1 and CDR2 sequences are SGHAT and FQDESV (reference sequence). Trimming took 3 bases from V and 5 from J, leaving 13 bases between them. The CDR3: CASSFGSGGTEAFF. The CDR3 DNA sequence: TGTGCCAGCAGCTTTGGCAGTGGGGGGACTGAAGCTTTCTTT.

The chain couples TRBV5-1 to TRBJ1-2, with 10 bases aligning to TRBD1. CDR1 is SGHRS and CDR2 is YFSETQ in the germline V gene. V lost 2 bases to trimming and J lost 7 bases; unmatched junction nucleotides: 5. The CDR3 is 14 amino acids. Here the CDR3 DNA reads TGCGCCAGCAGCTTTAAGGGACAGGGGTCTGGCTACACCTTC. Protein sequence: CASSFKGQGSGYTF.

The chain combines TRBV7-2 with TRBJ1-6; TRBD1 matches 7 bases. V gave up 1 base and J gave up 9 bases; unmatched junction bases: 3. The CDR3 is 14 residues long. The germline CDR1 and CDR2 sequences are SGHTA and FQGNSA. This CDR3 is CASSLEQGISPLHF. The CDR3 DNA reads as TGTGCCAGCAGCTTAGAACAGGGGATTTCACCCCTCCACTTT.

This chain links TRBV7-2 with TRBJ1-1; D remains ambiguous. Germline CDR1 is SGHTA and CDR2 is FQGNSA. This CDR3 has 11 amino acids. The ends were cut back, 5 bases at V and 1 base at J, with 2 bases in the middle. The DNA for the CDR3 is TGTGCCAGCAGCCAGAACACTGAAGCTTTCTTT. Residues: CASSQNTEAFF.

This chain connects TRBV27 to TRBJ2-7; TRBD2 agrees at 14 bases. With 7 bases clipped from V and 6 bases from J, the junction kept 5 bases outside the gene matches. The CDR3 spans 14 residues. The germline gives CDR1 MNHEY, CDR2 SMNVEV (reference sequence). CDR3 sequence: CASTLTSGGGEQYF. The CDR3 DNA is TGTGCCAGCACCCTGACTAGCGGGGGGGGCGAGCAGTACTTC.

The CDR3 spells CASSPGGTGTEAFF. The CDR3 DNA is TGTGCCAGCTCACCGGGGGGGACGGGCACTGAAGCTTTCTTT. The chain employs TRBV18 and TRBJ1-1; the D gene is possibly TRBD1 (5 bases). Germline V gene sequence: CDR1 KGHSH, CDR2 LQKENI. Trimming took off 3 bases at V and 4 bases at J, with 12 bases between the two ends. The CDR3 sequence is 14 residues long.

For the CDR3, the DNA is TGTGCCAGCAGTTCTGGGACAGGGAGGGGGACGCAGTATTTT. Protein sequence: CASSSGTGRGTQYF. This sequence joins TRBV28 and TRBJ2-3, with 9 positions matching TRBD1. CDR3 length: 14 residues. V lost 4 bases and J lost 9; bases outside the gene matches: 8. Germline CDR1 is MDHEN and CDR2 is SYDVKM.

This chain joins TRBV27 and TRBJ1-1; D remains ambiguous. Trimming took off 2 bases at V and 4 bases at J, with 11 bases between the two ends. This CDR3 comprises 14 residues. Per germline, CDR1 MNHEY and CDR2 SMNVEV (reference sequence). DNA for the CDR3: TGTGCCAGCAGTTTACTGGGAGGCGTCACTGAAGCTTTCTTT. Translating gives CASSLLGGVTEAFF.